The T cell receptor (beta chain) described here comes from a study of cytomegalovirus exposure and HLA in healthy donors. Study-level points and caveats: Despite most TCR sequences being rare, some public TCRs occurred in many donors. Common viral pathogens seemed, in a later analysis, to connect with several of the most significant clusters. Earlier results showed most TCR beta V segments being productive about 87% or about 30% of the time.

This CDR3 has 13 residues. Germline V CDR1 and CDR2: MNHNY, SVGAGI (reference sequence). V lost 4 bases, J lost 6 bases, and 12 bases lay in between. Many counts were recorded for this clone. Its antigen is unidentified. PCR employed 60 Vbeta and 13 Jbeta primers. The assay was immunoSEQ multiplex PCR, and TCRdb's table has in-frame clones only and misses some. The sample lists some 190,000 clones, roughly 80% occurring once. Each of the donors was a healthy bone marrow donor. The gene calls are TRBV6-6 and TRBJ1-1; D gene unclear. This receptor was obtained from a young woman in good health and CMV-seropositive. The specimen sequenced was PBMCs. This chain's CDR3 is CASSSSLSAEAFF. CDR3 sequence (DNA): TGTGCCAGCAGTTCCTCACTTAGCGCTGAAGCTTTCTTT.